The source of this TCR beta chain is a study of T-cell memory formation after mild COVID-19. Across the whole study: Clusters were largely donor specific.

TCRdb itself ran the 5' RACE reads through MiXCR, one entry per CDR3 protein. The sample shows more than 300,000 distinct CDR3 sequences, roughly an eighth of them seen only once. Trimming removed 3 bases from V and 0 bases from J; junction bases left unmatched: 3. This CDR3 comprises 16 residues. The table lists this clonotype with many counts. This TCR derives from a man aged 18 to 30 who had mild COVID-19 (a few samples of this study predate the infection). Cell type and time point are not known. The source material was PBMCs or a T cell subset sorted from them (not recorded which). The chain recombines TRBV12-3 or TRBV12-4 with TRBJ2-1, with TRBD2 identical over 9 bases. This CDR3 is CASSFRRGGSYNEQFF. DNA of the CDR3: TGTGCCAGCAGTTTTCGGCGGGGGGGCTCCTACAATGAGCAGTTCTTC.